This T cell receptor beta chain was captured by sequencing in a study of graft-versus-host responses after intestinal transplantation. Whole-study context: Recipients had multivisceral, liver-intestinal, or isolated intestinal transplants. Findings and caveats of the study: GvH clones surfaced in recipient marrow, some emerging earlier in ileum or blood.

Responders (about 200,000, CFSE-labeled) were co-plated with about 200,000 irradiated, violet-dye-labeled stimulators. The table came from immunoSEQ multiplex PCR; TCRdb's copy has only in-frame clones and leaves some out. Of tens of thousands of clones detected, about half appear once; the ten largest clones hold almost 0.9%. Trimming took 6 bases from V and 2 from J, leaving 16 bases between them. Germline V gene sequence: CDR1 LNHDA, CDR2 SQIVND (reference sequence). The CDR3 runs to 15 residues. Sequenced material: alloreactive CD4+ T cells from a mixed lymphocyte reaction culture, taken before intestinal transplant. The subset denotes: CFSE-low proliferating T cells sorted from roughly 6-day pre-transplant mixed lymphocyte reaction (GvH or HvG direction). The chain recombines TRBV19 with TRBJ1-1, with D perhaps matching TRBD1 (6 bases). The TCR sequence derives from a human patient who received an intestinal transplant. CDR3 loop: CASRPQGTPNTEAFF. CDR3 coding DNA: TGTGCCAGTAGGCCCCAGGGGACACCCAACACTGAAGCTTTCTTT.